The sequence of this T cell receptor (beta chain) was determined in a study of OX40 agonist ivuxolimab in advanced cancers. Sequenced by immunoSEQ multiplex PCR; TCRdb stores in-frame clones only, minus some. The sample contains about 20,000 clones, roughly 78% of which appear only once. Blood got drawn at baseline, again on cycle 4 day 1, and then on cycle 7 day 1. The CDR3 is 18 residues long. The germline CDR1 and CDR2 sequences are MRHNA and SNTAGT. Trimming removed 9 bases from V and 0 bases from J; junction bases left unmatched: 12. Sequenced material: CD4+ or CD8+ T cells sorted from blood, taken in a trial of the OX40 agonist ivuxolimab. V and J are TRBV6-4 and TRBJ1-6, with 9 bases identical to TRBD1. The sequence was collected from an adult with an advanced solid tumor such as melanoma, head and neck, liver or kidney cancer. CDR3: CARATGQGTNSYNSPLHF. In DNA, the CDR3 is TGTGCCAGAGCGACCGGACAGGGGACTAACTCCTATAATTCACCCCTCCACTTT.